This entry concerns a single TCR beta chain. The method was immunoSEQ multiplex PCR; TCRdb's version includes in-frame clones alone and lacks a portion of them. Among about 120,000 clones listed, 80% to 85% were seen once. This sample was taken from a study of blood T cell repertoires in COVID-19. This CDR3 is 14 amino acids long. J gave up 2 bases and V 6 bases, and 3 bases lay outside the gene matches. CDR1 is KGHSH and CDR2 is LQKENI in the germline V gene. The sequenced sample consisted of peripheral blood. The chain joins TRBV18 to TRBJ2-7, with 11 nucleotides matching TRBD2. This receptor was identified in a woman aged 45-65 years with acute or convalescent COVID-19. The CDR3 DNA reads as TGTGCCAGCTCCCGACTAGCGGGACCCTACGAGCAGTACTTC. This gives the protein CASSRLAGPYEQYF. Complete variable domain (other parts from reference TRBV18 and TRBJ2-7): NAGVMQNPRHLVRRRGQEARLRCSPMKGHSHVYWYRQLPEEGLKFMVYLQKENIIDESGMPKERFSAEFPKEGPSILRIQQVVRGDSAAYFCASSRLAGPYEQYFGPGTRLTVT.